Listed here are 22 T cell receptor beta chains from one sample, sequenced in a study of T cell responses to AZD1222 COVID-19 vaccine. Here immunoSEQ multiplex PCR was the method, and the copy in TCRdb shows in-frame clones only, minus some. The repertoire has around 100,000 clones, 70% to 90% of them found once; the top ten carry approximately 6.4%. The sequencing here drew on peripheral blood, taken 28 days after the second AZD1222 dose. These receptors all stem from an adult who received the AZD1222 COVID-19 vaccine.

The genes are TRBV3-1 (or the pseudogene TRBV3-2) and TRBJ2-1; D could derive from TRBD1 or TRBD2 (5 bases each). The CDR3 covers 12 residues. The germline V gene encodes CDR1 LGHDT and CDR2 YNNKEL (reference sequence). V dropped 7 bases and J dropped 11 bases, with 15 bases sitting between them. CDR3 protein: CASNPGGGKQFF. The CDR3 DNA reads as TGTGCCAGCAACCCTGGGGGTGGGAAGCAGTTCTTC.

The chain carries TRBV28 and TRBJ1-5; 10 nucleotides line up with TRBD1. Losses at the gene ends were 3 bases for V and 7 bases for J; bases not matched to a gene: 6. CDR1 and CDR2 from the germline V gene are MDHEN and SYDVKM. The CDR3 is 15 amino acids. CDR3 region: CASSFSGQGYQPQHF. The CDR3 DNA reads TGTGCCAGCAGTTTCTCGGGACAGGGGTACCAGCCCCAGCATTTT. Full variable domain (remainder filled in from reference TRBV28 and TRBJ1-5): DVKVTQSSRYLVKRTGEKVFLECVQDMDHENMFWYRQDPGLGLRLIYFSYDVKMKEKGDIPEGYSVSREKKERFSLILESASTNQTSMYLCASSFSGQGYQPQHFGDGTRLSIL.

CDR3 sequence (DNA): TGTGCCAGCAGCTTAGAATCTGGCCCAGAGGGGCCCCAGCATTTT. This translates into CASSLESGPEGPQHF. This rearrangement joins TRBV7-2 to TRBJ1-5; D is unresolved. V lost 1 base and J 9 bases, leaving 16 bases between the germline ends. CDR3 length equals 15 residues. CDR1 and CDR2 (germline): SGHTA, FQGNSA.

The CDR3 DNA is TGTGCCAGCAGCTCCGGGATCAACAATGAGCAGTTCTTC. Amino acids: CASSSGINNEQFF. This sequence joins TRBV11-3 and TRBJ2-1; TRBD2 might be the D (5 bases). The germline V gene encodes CDR1 SGHNT and CDR2 YENEEA. The length of the CDR3 is 13 residues. V shed 4 bases and J shed 5 bases, with 9 bases lying between them.

The CDR3 bases are TGTGCCAGCAGCGCATCAGGGATCCATGGCTACACCTTC. Translation gives CASSASGIHGYTF. The chain recombines TRBV5-6 with TRBJ1-2, with D possibly TRBD1 on 5 matching bases. Germline CDR1 SGHDT, CDR2 YYEEEE. Trimming removed 4 bases at V and 6 bases at J, with 13 bases between. This CDR3 has 13 residues.

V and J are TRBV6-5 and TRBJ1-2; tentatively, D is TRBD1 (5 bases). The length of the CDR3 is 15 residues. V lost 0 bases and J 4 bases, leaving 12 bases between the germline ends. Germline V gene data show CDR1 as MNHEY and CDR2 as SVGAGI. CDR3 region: CASSYSIGDSYGYTF. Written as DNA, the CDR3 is TGTGCCAGCAGTTACTCGATTGGAGACAGCTATGGCTACACCTTC.

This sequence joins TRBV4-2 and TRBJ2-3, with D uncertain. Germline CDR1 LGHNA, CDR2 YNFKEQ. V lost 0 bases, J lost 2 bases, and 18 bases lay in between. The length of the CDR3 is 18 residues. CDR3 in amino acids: CASSQDSITGAYTDTQYF. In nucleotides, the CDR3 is TGTGCCAGCAGCCAAGATAGTATAACGGGCGCCTACACAGATACGCAGTATTTT.

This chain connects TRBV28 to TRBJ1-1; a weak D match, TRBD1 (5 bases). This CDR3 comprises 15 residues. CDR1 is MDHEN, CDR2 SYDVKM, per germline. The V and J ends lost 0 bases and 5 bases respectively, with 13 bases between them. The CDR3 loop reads CASSLWGGGGTEAFF. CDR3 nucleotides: TGTGCCAGCAGTTTATGGGGGGGAGGTGGAACTGAAGCTTTCTTT.

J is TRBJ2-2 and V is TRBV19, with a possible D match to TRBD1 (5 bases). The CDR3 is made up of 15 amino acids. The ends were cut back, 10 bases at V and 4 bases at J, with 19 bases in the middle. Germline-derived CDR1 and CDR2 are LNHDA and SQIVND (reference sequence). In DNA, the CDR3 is TGTGCCATATACCCCCCCCAGGGTTGCACCGGGGAGCTGTTTTTT. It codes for CAIYPPQGCTGELFF.

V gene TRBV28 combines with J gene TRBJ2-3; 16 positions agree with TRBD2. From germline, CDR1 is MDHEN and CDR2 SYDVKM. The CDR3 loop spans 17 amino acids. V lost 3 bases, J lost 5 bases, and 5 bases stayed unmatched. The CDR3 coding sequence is TGTGCCAGCAGTTTGGGACTAGCGGGGGGGCTGTTAGATACGCAGTATTTT. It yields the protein CASSLGLAGGLLDTQYF.

Written as DNA, the CDR3 is TGTGCCAGCAGTCGGACAGGGAACACCGGGGAGCTGTTTTTT. This sequence encodes CASSRTGNTGELFF. The chain couples TRBV6-5 to TRBJ2-2; TRBD1 agrees at 7 bases. V was clipped by 5 bases and J by 1 base; unmatched bases: 1. The germline V gene encodes CDR1 MNHEY and CDR2 SVGAGI. The CDR3 has 14 residues.

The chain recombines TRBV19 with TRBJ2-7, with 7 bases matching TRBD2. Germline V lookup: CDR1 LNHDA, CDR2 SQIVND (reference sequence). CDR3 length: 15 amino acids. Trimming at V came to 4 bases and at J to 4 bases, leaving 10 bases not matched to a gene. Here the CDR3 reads CASSTLTGGSYEQYF. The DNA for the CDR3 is TGTGCCAGTAGTACTTTGACGGGGGGAAGTTACGAGCAGTACTTC.

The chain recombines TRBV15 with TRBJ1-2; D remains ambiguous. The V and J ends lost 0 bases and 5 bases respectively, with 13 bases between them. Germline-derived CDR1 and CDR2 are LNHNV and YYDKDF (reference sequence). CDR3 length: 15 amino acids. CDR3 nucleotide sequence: TGTGCCACCAGCAGAGATAGGGTGCAGGATTATGGCTACACCTTC. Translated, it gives CATSRDRVQDYGYTF.

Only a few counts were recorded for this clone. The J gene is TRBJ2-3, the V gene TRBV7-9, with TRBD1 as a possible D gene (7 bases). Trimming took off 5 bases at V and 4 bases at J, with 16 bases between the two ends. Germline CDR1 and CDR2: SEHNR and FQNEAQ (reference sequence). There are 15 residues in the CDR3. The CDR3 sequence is CASSGGTAYPDTQYF. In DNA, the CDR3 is TGTGCCAGCAGCGGAGGGACAGCTTATCCAGATACGCAGTATTTT.

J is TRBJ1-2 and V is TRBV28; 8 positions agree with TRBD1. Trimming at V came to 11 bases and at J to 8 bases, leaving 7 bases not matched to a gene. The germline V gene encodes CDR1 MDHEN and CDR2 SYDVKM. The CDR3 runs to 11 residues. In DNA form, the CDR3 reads TGTGCCGGGGGGACAGGCCAGGGCTACACCTTC. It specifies CAGGTGQGYTF.

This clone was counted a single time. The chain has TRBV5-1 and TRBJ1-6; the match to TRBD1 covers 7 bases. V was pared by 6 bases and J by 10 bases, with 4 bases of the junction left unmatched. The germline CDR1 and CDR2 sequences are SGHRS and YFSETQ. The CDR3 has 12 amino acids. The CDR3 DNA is TGCGCCAGCACCGACAGGGTATCACCCCTCCACTTT. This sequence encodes CASTDRVSPLHF.

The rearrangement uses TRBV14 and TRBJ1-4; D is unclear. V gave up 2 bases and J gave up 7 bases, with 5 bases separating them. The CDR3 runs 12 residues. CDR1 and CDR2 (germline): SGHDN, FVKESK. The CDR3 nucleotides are TGTGCCAGCAGCCAAAACGGTGAAAAACTGTTTTTT. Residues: CASSQNGEKLFF.

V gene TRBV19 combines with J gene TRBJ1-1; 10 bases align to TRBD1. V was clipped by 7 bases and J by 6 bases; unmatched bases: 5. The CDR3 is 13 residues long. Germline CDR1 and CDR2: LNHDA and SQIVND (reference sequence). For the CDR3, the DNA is TGTGCCAGTACTGTCGGACAGGGGGCTGAAGCTTTCTTT. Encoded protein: CASTVGQGAEAFF.

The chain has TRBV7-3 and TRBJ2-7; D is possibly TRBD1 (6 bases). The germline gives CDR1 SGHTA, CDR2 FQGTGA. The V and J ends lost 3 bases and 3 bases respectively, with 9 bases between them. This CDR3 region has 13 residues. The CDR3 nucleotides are TGTGCCAGCAGCTTCGGACAGAGCTACGAGCAGTACTTC. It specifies CASSFGQSYEQYF.

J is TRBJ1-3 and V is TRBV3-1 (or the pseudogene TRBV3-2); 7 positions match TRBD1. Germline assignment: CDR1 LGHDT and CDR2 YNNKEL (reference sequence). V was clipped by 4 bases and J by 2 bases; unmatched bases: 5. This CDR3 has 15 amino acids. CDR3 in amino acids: CASSPGGTAGNTIYF. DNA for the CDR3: TGTGCCAGCAGCCCCGGAGGGACAGCTGGAAACACCATATATTTT.

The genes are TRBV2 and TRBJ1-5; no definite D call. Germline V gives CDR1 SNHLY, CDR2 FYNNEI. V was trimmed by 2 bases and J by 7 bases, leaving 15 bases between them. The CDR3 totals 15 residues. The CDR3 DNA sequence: TGTGCCAGCAGTGAACCCGGGGTTATGCTGCAGCCCCAGCATTTT. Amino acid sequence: CASSEPGVMLQPQHF.

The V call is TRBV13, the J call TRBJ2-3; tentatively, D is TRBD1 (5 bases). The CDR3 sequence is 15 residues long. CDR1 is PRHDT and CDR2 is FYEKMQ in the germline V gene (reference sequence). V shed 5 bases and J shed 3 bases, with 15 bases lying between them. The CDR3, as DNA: TGTGCCAGCAGCCGCGACAGTGGAAGGACAGATACGCAGTATTTT. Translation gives CASSRDSGRTDTQYF.